Listed below are T cell receptor beta chains from one sample, sequenced in a study of shared clonotypes between healthy human individuals. Assay: immunoSEQ multiplex PCR; the TCRdb copy retains only in-frame clones and omits some. The table has about 490,000 clones, 70% to 80% seen once. The source material was PBMCs. Receptors originate from a middle-aged woman in good health. Some clones in this sample may be carry-over from other donors' samples. Both conserved end residues are part of each CDR3. The D gene is left open where the match is weak. Size values are once, few and many counts, or a class for expanded clones, and some rows have none.

DNA,CDR3,size,J,D,V
TGTGCCAGCAGTGTCCAGGGGTACTCCTACGAGCAGTACTTC,CASSVQGYSYEQYF,few,TRBJ2-7,NA,TRBV6-1
TGTGCCATCAGAAGGACTAGCGGGAGCTACAATGAGCAGTTCTTC,CAIRRTSGSYNEQFF,NA,TRBJ2-1,TRBD2,TRBV10-3
TGCGCCAGCAGTCAATCGTCGTCTAGCCTATTCACACTCACAGATACGCAGTATTTT,CASSQSSSSLFTLTDTQYF,NA,TRBJ2-3,NA,TRBV23-1
TGTGCCAGCAGCAGGACTCCAGAGAACACTGAAGCTTTCTTT,CASSRTPENTEAFF,NA,TRBJ1-1,NA,TRBV5-4
TGTGCCAGCACCCCGCAGCTAGCGGGCCACAATGAGCAGTTCTTC,CASTPQLAGHNEQFF,NA,TRBJ2-1,TRBD2,TRBV5-5
TGTGCCAGCAGCGTAGGACTAGCGGGAGCAGAGACCCAGTACTTC,CASSVGLAGAETQYF,NA,TRBJ2-5,TRBD2,TRBV9
TGTGCCAGCTCACCACGGCAGGATCATGGCTACACCTTC,CASSPRQDHGYTF,NA,TRBJ1-2,NA,TRBV18
TGTGCCACCAAGACCTCCCCGGCTAGCTCCTACGAGCAGTACTTC,CATKTSPASSYEQYF,many,TRBJ2-7,NA,TRBV6-6
TGTGCCAGCAGCTTTGGGGGTGTTCACTATGGCTACACCTTC,CASSFGGVHYGYTF,NA,TRBJ1-2,NA,TRBV5-6
TGTGCCAGCAGCCCTCAGACTAGCGGGAGGGGGGCCTACAATGAGCAGTTCTTC,CASSPQTSGRGAYNEQFF,NA,TRBJ2-1,TRBD2,TRBV9
TGCGCCAGCAGCCAGGGGGTGAACACTGAAGCTTTCTTT,CASSQGVNTEAFF,NA,TRBJ1-1,NA,TRBV4-3
TGTGCCAGCACCCCTCGGGACGCTGTCCATGAGCAGTTCTTC,CASTPRDAVHEQFF,NA,TRBJ2-1,NA,TRBV27
TGTGCCAGCAGCTTAAATTCAGGACTTCCCAATGAGCAGTTCTTC,CASSLNSGLPNEQFF,NA,TRBJ2-1,NA,TRBV7-3
TGTGCCAGCAGCTTGGGGCAGTACGAGCAGTACTTC,CASSLGQYEQYF,NA,TRBJ2-7,NA,TRBV5-6
TGTGCCAGCAGCCAAAGATACAAGATCTACGAGCAGTACTTC,CASSQRYKIYEQYF,NA,TRBJ2-7,NA,TRBV14
TGTGCCAGCAGCGAGGACATCACAGTGGGCACTGAAGCTTTCTTT,CASSEDITVGTEAFF,NA,TRBJ1-1,NA,TRBV7-6
TGTGCCAGCAGCTTAAAGGCCGGAGGAAGCGGGGGGAAGGATACGCAGTATTTT,CASSLKAGGSGGKDTQYF,NA,TRBJ2-3,TRBD2,TRBV7-2
TGTGCCAGCAGCTTAGGTCTAGCGGGACGGGGTGAGCAGTTCTTC,CASSLGLAGRGEQFF,NA,TRBJ2-1,TRBD2,TRBV7-6
TGTGCCAGCAGCCCGGCAGGGTCCCATGGCTACACCTTC,CASSPAGSHGYTF,NA,TRBJ1-2,NA,TRBV28
TGCGCCAGCAGCTCCGGGACAGGGGAATCTGAGGAGCAGTTCTTC,CASSSGTGESEEQFF,NA,TRBJ2-1,TRBD1,TRBV5-1
TGCGCCAGCAGCCGCGACGTACTCGCCGGGGAGCTGTTTTTT,CASSRDVLAGELFF,NA,TRBJ2-2,NA,TRBV10-1
TGTGCCAGCAGCTTGAAACATGGGGACGAGCAGTACTTC,CASSLKHGDEQYF,NA,TRBJ2-7,NA,TRBV5-6
TGTGCCACCAGCAGAGATCGGGGAGGGCACCAGACCCAGTACTTC,CATSRDRGGHQTQYF,NA,TRBJ2-5,TRBD2,TRBV15
TGTGCCAGCAGCTTAGATTGGGTGGCGGGAGGGGGCTTAGGGAATGAGCAGTTCTTC,CASSLDWVAGGGLGNEQFF,once,TRBJ2-1,TRBD2,TRBV7-8
TGTGCCAGCAGCGTAGCTGGGGGGGGACTAGCGGGAGGCAATGAGCAGTTCTTC,CASSVAGGGLAGGNEQFF,NA,TRBJ2-1,TRBD2,TRBV9